The rows below give T cell receptor beta chains drawn from one sample of a study of CD8 T cells in Susac syndrome. TCRdb used MiXCR to reprocess the immunoSEQ multiplex PCR reads, holding one entry per CDR3 protein. This sample has 150,000 to 200,000 distinct CDR3 sequences; roughly 95% occur once, and the top ten carry over 0.09%. The sample was CD4+ T cells from PBMCs. The receptors stem from a human donor with multiple sclerosis. Both conserved end residues are part of each CDR3. D genes are given only for firm matches. For some rows the clone size is stated as once, few or many, or as a class when expanded; others skip it.

cdr3_nt cdr3_aa j_call v_call clone_size d_call
TGTGCCTGGAGTCCGGCCGGATTGATGGGTACTGAAGCTTTCTTT CAWSPAGLMGTEAFF TRBJ1-1 TRBV30 once -
TGTGCCAGCAGCTTTGCGCGCTACGAGCAGTACTTC CASSFARYEQYF TRBJ2-7 TRBV7-9 - -
TGTGCCTGGAGCCAGGGGACAGCAACTAATGAAAAACTGTTTTTT CAWSQGTATNEKLFF TRBJ1-4 TRBV30 - TRBD1
TGTGCCAGCGGGGCTAGCAGGGAGACCCAGTACTTC CASGASRETQYF TRBJ2-5 TRBV6-5 - -
TGCAGTGCTAGACTAGCGGGAGTCACAGATACGCAGTATTTT CSARLAGVTDTQYF TRBJ2-3 TRBV20-1 - TRBD2
TGTGCCAGTAGTGACGGACAGGGGGCGAGGGAGCTGTTTTTT CASSDGQGARELFF TRBJ2-2 TRBV19 - TRBD1
TGTGCCAGCAGATTGGACAGCCAAGAGACCCAGTACTTC CASRLDSQETQYF TRBJ2-5 TRBV2 - -
TGCAGTGCTAGTCGGCGGGAGGGCCGGGGCACAGATACGCAGTATTTT CSASRREGRGTDTQYF TRBJ2-3 TRBV20-1 - TRBD2
TGTGCCAGCAGCTTTGTGACGGTCCTTAATCAGCCCCAGCATTTT CASSFVTVLNQPQHF TRBJ1-5 TRBV5-8 - -
TGTGCCAGCAGTATCCAGGGGGCGCAAGGGAATGAGCAGTTCTTC CASSIQGAQGNEQFF TRBJ2-1 TRBV6-6 - TRBD1
TGTGCCAGCAGTCTCGAGTTGAACACTGAAGCTTTCTTT CASSLELNTEAFF TRBJ1-1 TRBV12-3/TRBV12-4 - -
TGTGCCAGCAGCCCGTATGCCCTTGTTACCTACGAGCAGTACTTC CASSPYALVTYEQYF TRBJ2-7 TRBV7-9 - -